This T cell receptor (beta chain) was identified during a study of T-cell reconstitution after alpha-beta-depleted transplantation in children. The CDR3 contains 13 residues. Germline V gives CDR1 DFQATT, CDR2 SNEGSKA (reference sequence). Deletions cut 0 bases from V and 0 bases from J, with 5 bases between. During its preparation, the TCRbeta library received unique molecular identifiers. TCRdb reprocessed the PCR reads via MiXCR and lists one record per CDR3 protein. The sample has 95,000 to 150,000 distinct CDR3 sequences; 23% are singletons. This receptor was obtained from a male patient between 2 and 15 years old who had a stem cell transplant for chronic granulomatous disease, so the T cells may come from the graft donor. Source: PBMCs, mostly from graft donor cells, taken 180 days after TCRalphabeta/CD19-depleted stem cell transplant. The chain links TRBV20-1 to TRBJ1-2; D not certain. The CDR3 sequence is CSARDTANYGYTF. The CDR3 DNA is TGCAGTGCTAGAGACACAGCTAACTATGGCTACACCTTC.